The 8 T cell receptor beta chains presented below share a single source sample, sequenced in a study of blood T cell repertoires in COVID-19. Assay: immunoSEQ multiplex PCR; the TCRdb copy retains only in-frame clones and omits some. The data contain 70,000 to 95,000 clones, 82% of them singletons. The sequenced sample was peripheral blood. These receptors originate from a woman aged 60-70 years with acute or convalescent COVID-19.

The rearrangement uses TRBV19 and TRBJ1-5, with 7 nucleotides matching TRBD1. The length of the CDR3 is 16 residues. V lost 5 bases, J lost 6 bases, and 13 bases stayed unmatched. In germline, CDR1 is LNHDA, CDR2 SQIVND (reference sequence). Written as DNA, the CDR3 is TGTGCCAGTAGTCTCTATCGCAGGGGGGAAAGTCAGCCCCAGCATTTT. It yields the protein CASSLYRRGESQPQHF.

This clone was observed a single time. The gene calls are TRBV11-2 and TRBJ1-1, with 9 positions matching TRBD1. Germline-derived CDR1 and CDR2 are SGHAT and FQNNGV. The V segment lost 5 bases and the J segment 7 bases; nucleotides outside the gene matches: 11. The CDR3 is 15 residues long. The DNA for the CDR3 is TGTGCCAGCAGCGGGTGGGAACAGGGGGCGGGTGAAGCTTTCTTT. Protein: CASSGWEQGAGEAFF.

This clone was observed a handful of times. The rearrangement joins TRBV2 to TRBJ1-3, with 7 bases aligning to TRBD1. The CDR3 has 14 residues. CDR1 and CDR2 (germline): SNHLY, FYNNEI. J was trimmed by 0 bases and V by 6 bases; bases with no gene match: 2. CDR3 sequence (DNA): TGTGCCAGCAGGACAGGGTTCTCTGGAAACACCATATATTTT. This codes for CASRTGFSGNTIYF.

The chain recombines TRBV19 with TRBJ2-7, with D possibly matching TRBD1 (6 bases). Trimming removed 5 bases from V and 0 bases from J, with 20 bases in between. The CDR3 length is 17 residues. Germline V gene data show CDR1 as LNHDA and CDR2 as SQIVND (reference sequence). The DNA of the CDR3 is TGTGCCAGTAGTCAACTGAGAACCGGGACAAGCTCCTACGAGCAGTACTTC. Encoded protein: CASSQLRTGTSSYEQYF.

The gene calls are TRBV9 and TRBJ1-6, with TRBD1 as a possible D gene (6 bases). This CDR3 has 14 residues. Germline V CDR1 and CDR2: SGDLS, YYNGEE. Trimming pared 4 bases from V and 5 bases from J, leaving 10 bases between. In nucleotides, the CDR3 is TGTGCCAGCAGCTCACGACAGGATAATTCACCCCTCCACTTT. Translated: CASSSRQDNSPLHF.

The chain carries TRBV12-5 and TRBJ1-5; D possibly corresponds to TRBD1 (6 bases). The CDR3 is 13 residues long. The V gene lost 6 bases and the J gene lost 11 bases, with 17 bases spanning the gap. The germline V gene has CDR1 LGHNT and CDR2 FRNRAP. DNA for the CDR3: TGTGCTAGTGGGTACTTCGAGACAGGAACCCAGCATTTT. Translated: CASGYFETGTQHF.

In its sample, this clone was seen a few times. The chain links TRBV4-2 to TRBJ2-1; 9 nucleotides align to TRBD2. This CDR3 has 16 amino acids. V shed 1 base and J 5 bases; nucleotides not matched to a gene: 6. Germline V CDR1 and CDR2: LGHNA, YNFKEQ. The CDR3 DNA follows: TGTGCCAGCAGCCAAGGGGCTAGCGGGAAAGACAATGAGCAGTTCTTC. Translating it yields CASSQGASGKDNEQFF.

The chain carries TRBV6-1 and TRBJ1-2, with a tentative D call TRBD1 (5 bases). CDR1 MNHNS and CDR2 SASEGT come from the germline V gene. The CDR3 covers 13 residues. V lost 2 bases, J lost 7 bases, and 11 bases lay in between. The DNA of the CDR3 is TGTGCCAGCAGTGAACCCAAAAGGGGTGGCTACACCTTC. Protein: CASSEPKRGGYTF.